The clone carrying this TCR beta chain appeared a few times. Treatment here: randomized to nivolumab then ipilimumab (arm A) or the reverse (arm B). CDR1 and CDR2 from the germline V gene are LGHNA and YNFKEQ. The CDR3 has 15 amino acids. Trimming stripped 4 bases from V and 3 bases from J, with 15 bases between. The sample belongs to a study of sequential checkpoint blockade in melanoma. Sequenced by immunoSEQ multiplex PCR; TCRdb stores in-frame clones only, minus some. The profile shows some 9,600 clones, around 80% of them singletons. This sequence joins TRBV4-2 and TRBJ1-1, with D perhaps matching TRBD1 (6 bases). Sequencing was performed on CD8+ T cells sorted from blood (inferred from file names), taken from a patient given nivolumab and ipilimumab in sequence. This sequence originates from a human donor with melanoma. CDR3 sequence: CASSLPTGDYTEAFF. In DNA, the CDR3 is TGTGCCAGCAGCCTACCGACAGGAGACTACACTGAAGCTTTCTTT.